This passage covers 25 T cell receptor beta chains from one sample sequenced in a study of shared clonotypes between healthy human individuals. Assay used: immunoSEQ multiplex PCR; TCRdb lists only in-frame clones, some missing. The repertoire has millions of clones, 93% of them found once; the top ten carry approximately 1.7%. Selected positively for CCR7 and CD45RO-negative, naive CD8 cells excluded terminally differentiated effector memory CD45RA+ cells. The specimen was naive CD8+ T cells from PBMCs. The receptors come from a man aged 18 to 30 in good health. Some clones in this sample may be carry-over from other donors' samples.

Concerning this clone: Other DNA variants within this sample encode the same CDR3. This chain connects TRBV4-1 to TRBJ1-5, with TRBD1 matching 9 bases. After removal of 2 bases from V and 1 base from J, the junction contained 3 bases not matched to a gene. CDR3 size: 16 residues. The V gene's germline CDR1 is MGHRA and CDR2 YSYEKL. Written as DNA, the CDR3 is TGCGCCAGCAGCCAACACGGGACAGGGAGCAATCAGCCCCAGCATTTT. It encodes CASSQHGTGSNQPQHF.

The rearrangement uses TRBV11-2 and TRBJ2-7, with TRBD2 identical over 10 bases. This CDR3 region has 17 residues. V dropped 0 bases and J dropped 7; count of bases not matched to a gene: 12. The germline V gene encodes CDR1 SGHAT and CDR2 FQNNGV. The CDR3 nucleotides read TGTGCCAGCAGCTTAGATCGTAGGCGGCTAGCGGGAGATGAGCAGTACTTC. Encoded protein: CASSLDRRRLAGDEQYF.

This chain connects TRBV28 to TRBJ1-1, with a possible D match to TRBD1 (5 bases). Germline CDR1 MDHEN, CDR2 SYDVKM. V was cut by 3 bases and J by 5 bases, with 16 bases left in between. The CDR3 contains 15 residues. In DNA, the CDR3 is TGTGCCAGCAGTTTGGGGCGCTCCCGGGGGACTGAAGCTTTCTTT. This encodes CASSLGRSRGTEAFF.

The chain carries TRBV6-1 and TRBJ2-7, with D uncertain. The CDR3 runs 13 residues. Trimming shortened V by 0 bases and J by 4 bases, and 7 bases separated the two germline ends. Germline lookup yields CDR1 MNHNS and CDR2 SASEGT. This CDR3 is CASSEALPYEQYF. The CDR3 nucleotides are TGTGCCAGCAGTGAAGCGCTTCCGTACGAGCAGTACTTC.

This chain joins TRBV7-2 and TRBJ2-1; 8 nucleotides agree with TRBD1. The CDR3 contains 13 residues. The trim removed 7 bases at V and 8 bases at J, leaving 7 bases unmatched. Germline V gene data show CDR1 as SGHTA and CDR2 as FQGNSA. Written as DNA, the CDR3 is TGTGCCAGCACGGACAGGGTATCTTATGAGCAGTTCTTC. Protein sequence: CASTDRVSYEQFF.

A note on this clone: Other nucleotide sequences from this sample produce the same CDR3. The rearrangement uses TRBV10-3 and TRBJ2-7; D gene unclear. This CDR3 contains 12 residues. Germline V gives CDR1 ENHRY, CDR2 SYGVKD. V was shortened by 3 bases and J by 4 bases, with 7 bases between the two germline ends. The chain's CDR3 is CAISELRYEQYF. In DNA form, the CDR3 reads TGTGCCATCAGTGAACTCCGGTACGAGCAGTACTTC.

The chain has TRBV27 and TRBJ1-2, with 7 bases aligning to TRBD1. From germline, CDR1 is MNHEY and CDR2 SMNVEV (reference sequence). The junction had 14 bases not matched to a gene; V was cut back by 5 bases and J by 8 bases. This CDR3 has 15 residues. The CDR3 protein is CASSPFGDSGPGYTF. CDR3 sequence (DNA): TGTGCCAGCAGTCCATTCGGGGACAGCGGCCCAGGCTACACCTTC.

The chain is built from TRBV30 and TRBJ2-7, with D tentatively TRBD2 (7 bases). This CDR3 region has 13 residues. Germline CDR1 GTSNPN, CDR2 SVGIG (reference sequence). Between the trimmed V and J ends, which lost 4 bases and 5 bases, there was a span of 15 bases. CDR3 region: CAWTSGGGHEQYF. DNA of the CDR3: TGTGCCTGGACGTCCGGCGGGGGCCACGAGCAGTACTTC.

This sequence joins TRBV28 and TRBJ1-4; a possible D gene is TRBD1 (6 bases). Germline CDR1 and CDR2: MDHEN and SYDVKM. The V and J ends lost 6 bases and 8 bases respectively, with 13 bases between them. CDR3 length equals 13 residues. Written as DNA, the CDR3 is TGTGCCAGCAGGGTACAGGGTCTGGAAAAACTGTTTTTT. This gives the protein CASRVQGLEKLFF.

In its sample, this clone was seen once. CDR3 loop: CASSSDGFTDTQYF. DNA for the CDR3: TGTGCCAGCAGTTCGGACGGATTCACAGATACGCAGTATTTT. The chain couples TRBV27 to TRBJ2-3; D unclear. This CDR3 has 14 amino acids. Per the germline V gene, CDR1 is MNHEY and CDR2 is SMNVEV (reference sequence). Trimming stripped 4 bases from V and 2 bases from J, with 10 bases between.

This chain joins TRBV13 and TRBJ2-3, with TRBD2 matching 15 bases. Germline V CDR1 and CDR2: PRHDT, FYEKMQ (reference sequence). The trim removed 5 bases at V and 5 bases at J, leaving 8 bases unmatched. This CDR3 contains 17 residues. This CDR3 is CASSPYGTSGRKDTQYF. In DNA, the CDR3 is TGTGCCAGCAGCCCCTACGGGACTAGCGGGAGGAAAGATACGCAGTATTTT.

The rearrangement uses TRBV7-8 and TRBJ2-7; possible D gene TRBD2, 5 bases. The CDR3 loop spans 13 amino acids. Germline CDR1 reads SGHVS; CDR2 reads FQNEAQ. The V end lost 2 bases, the J end lost 5 bases, and 10 bases lay between the germline ends. CDR3 DNA sequence: TGTGCCAGCAGCTTATTTGCCGGGGACGAGCAGTACTTC. The encoded protein is CASSLFAGDEQYF.

The chain employs TRBV4-1 and TRBJ2-7, with 8 bases aligning to TRBD1. Germline CDR1 MGHRA, CDR2 YSYEKL. V was pared by 4 bases and J by 4 bases, with 9 bases of the junction left unmatched. The CDR3 spans 15 residues. The CDR3 here is CASSPFLDRAYEQYF. CDR3 nucleotides: TGCGCCAGCAGCCCCTTTCTGGACAGGGCGTACGAGCAGTACTTC.

Turning to this clone: Other DNA sequences in the same sample also yield this CDR3. This chain joins TRBV27 and TRBJ2-3; 10 positions agree with TRBD2. CDR1 is MNHEY, CDR2 SMNVEV, per germline (reference sequence). Germline trimming cut 2 bases from V and 2 bases from J; bases unmatched to any gene: 1. The CDR3 is made up of 15 amino acids. DNA for the CDR3: TGTGCCAGCAGTTTAGGGACTAGCGCCACAGATACGCAGTATTTT. Translated: CASSLGTSATDTQYF.

The chain joins TRBV9 to TRBJ2-1; TRBD2 matches 12 bases. There are 15 residues in the CDR3. Trimming cost V 5 bases and J 6 bases; bases outside gene matches: 6. Per the germline V gene, CDR1 is SGDLS and CDR2 is YYNGEE. The CDR3 region is CASRGGLAGSNEQFF. The DNA of the CDR3 is TGTGCCAGCAGGGGAGGACTAGCGGGAAGCAATGAGCAGTTCTTC. The full variable domain, rest sourced from reference TRBV9 and TRBJ2-1, is DSGVTQTPKHLITATGQRVTLRCSPRSGDLSVYWYQQSLDQGLQFLIQYYNGEERAKGNILERFSAQQFPDLHSELNLSSLELGDSALYFCASRGGLAGSNEQFFGPGTRLTVL.

The chain couples TRBV9 to TRBJ1-5, with D unresolved. This CDR3 has 14 amino acids. The germline gives CDR1 SGDLS, CDR2 YYNGEE. V lost 4 bases and J lost 6, with 14 bases in between. The CDR3 spells CASSRGLWGQPQHF. CDR3 DNA: TGTGCCAGCAGCCGCGGTTTATGGGGTCAGCCCCAGCATTTT.

The chain couples TRBV18 to TRBJ2-3, with 12 bases that match TRBD2. V was pared by 2 bases and J by 9 bases, with 12 bases of the junction left unmatched. The CDR3 has 17 residues. CDR1 and CDR2 from the germline V gene are KGHSH and LQKENI. The CDR3 region has the DNA TGTGCCAGCTCACCATCGCGACTAGCGGGAGAACTGGGGACGCAGTATTTT. Translation gives CASSPSRLAGELGTQYF.

This clone was observed a single time. The rearrangement uses TRBV6-1 and TRBJ1-2, with TRBD1 matching 8 bases. Germline V gene sequence: CDR1 MNHNS, CDR2 SASEGT. This CDR3 spans 13 amino acids. After removal of 11 bases from V and 3 bases from J, the junction contained 8 bases not matched to a gene. The chain's CDR3 is CAATGVFDYGYTF. DNA of the CDR3: TGTGCCGCGACAGGGGTATTTGACTATGGCTACACCTTC.

The V and J genes are TRBV2 and TRBJ1-2; 7 bases are shared with TRBD1. The CDR3 contains 16 residues. V gave up 0 bases and J gave up 7 bases; unmatched junction bases: 11. Germline assignment: CDR1 SNHLY and CDR2 FYNNEI. CDR3 amino acids: CASSEAGTAGIGGYTF. The DNA of the CDR3 is TGTGCCAGCAGTGAAGCGGGGACAGCGGGGATCGGTGGCTACACCTTC.

The J gene is TRBJ2-6, the V gene TRBV21-1; the table names TRBD2, a call not compared with the DNA. TRBV21-1 is noted as a pseudogene. The CDR3 consists of 17 residues. CDR3 in amino acids: CASSNRGGGSGANVLTF. The CDR3 bases are TGTGCCAGCAGCAATAGGGGAGGGGGATCTGGGGCCAACGTCCTGACTTTC.

This clone was observed a handful of times. The V call is TRBV29-1, the J call TRBJ1-1, with TRBD1 as a possible D gene (6 bases). V lost 4 bases and J 5 bases, leaving 14 bases between the germline ends. The CDR3 totals 13 residues. Germline CDR1 is SQVTM and CDR2 is ANQGSEA. DNA of the CDR3: TGCAGCGTTGTCGGGGGGCTGCGAACTGAAGCTTTCTTT. Translated, it gives CSVVGGLRTEAFF.

V usage is TRBV5-1 and J usage is TRBJ1-1; TRBD1 matches 9 bases. The CDR3 covers 16 residues. V shed 4 bases and J 4 bases; nucleotides not matched to a gene: 11. Germline values: CDR1 SGHRS, CDR2 YFSETQ. CDR3 DNA: TGCGCCAGCAGCCCTAATCCGGGACAGGGAACCACTGAAGCTTTCTTT. Its protein product is CASSPNPGQGTTEAFF. The variable domain in full, with the rest retrieved from reference TRBV5-1 and TRBJ1-1, is KAGVTQTPRYLIKTRGQQVTLSCSPISGHRSVSWYQQTPGQGLQFLFEYFSETQRNKGNFPGRFSGRQFSNSRSEMNVSTLELGDSALYLCASSPNPGQGTTEAFFGQGTRLTVV.

The rearrangement uses TRBV7-9 and TRBJ2-1; a possible D gene is TRBD2 (6 bases). The germline gives CDR1 SEHNR, CDR2 FQNEAQ (reference sequence). The V and J ends lost 2 bases and 9 bases respectively, with 20 bases between them. The length of the CDR3 is 16 residues. CDR3 nucleotides: TGTGCCAGCAGCTTATTTCGGTCGGGAGTGGTCGGTGAGCAGTTCTTC. It translates to CASSLFRSGVVGEQFF.

Written as DNA, the CDR3 is TGTGCCAGCAGCTTAGAAGTTGGGGATAGGAACGAGCAGTACTTC. Translation gives CASSLEVGDRNEQYF. The rearrangement links TRBV11-2 to TRBJ2-7; D call uncertain. Trimming left V 0 bases short and J 5 bases short, with 14 bases between. The CDR3 contains 15 residues. Germline CDR1 and CDR2: SGHAT and FQNNGV.

Regarding this clone: Additional DNA sequences in this sample encode the identical CDR3. V gene TRBV4-2 combines with J gene TRBJ2-7; D remains ambiguous. Germline CDR1 reads LGHNA; CDR2 reads YNFKEQ. The V end lost 1 base, the J end lost 2 bases, and 9 bases lay between the germline ends. The CDR3 runs to 14 residues. CDR3 in amino acids: CASSQGTATYEQYF. CDR3 nucleotides: TGTGCCAGCAGCCAAGGAACAGCCACCTACGAGCAGTACTTC.